This TCR beta chain was captured in a study of CD8 T cells in ankylosing spondylitis. Study-wide results and caveats: Reports say disease-linked clones showed up significantly more in matched ankylosing spondylitis synovial fluid.

Library preparation for TCR beta used quantitative 5'-RACE with molecular barcodes. TCRdb re-called the 5' RACE reads through MiXCR, storing one row per CDR3 protein. In the table there are some 240,000 distinct CDR3 sequences, around 7.8% of which are singletons. The CDR3 is made up of 15 amino acids. CDR1 and CDR2 (germline): SGHDN, FVKESK. V dropped 4 bases and J dropped 0 bases, with 10 bases sitting between them. This clonotype appeared a few times. Antigen: not known. The gene calls are TRBV14 and TRBJ2-1; no clear D gene. This TCR derives from a male donor with ankylosing spondylitis or in good health (not recorded which). Material: blood, either unsorted or a sorted T cell fraction (not recorded which). For the CDR3, the DNA is TGTGCCAGCAGCCGCGCAGGCAGCTCCTACAATGAGCAGTTCTTC. Its translation is CASSRAGSSYNEQFF.